This entry is about one T cell receptor (beta chain). Its cognate antigen is unknown. The PCR employed 60 Vbeta primers together with 13 Jbeta primers. Methods used by the authors: An analysis that came later counted 60 million to 80 million unique TCR beta chains, roughly 11 million shared. Sequencing was performed with immunoSEQ multiplex PCR; in TCRdb, only in-frame clones are kept and a portion is missing. That table supplies the V and J calls and clone size; D and trimming were determined from the DNA. The sample consists of 200,000 or so clones, approximately 80% of them appearing once. The sample comes from a study of cytomegalovirus exposure and HLA in healthy donors. Overall study context: Some 85 million unique TCRs, all from HLA-typed donors, were included in an early release of the data. Study outcomes and limitations: Accurate predictions that matched the HLA-A and HLA-B alleles of most subjects were reportedly made from TCR beta sequences. Researchers reported in a later analysis that a missense DCLRE1C variant was tied to TCR beta V- and J-gene trimming.

The CDR3 totals 15 residues. V was pared by 0 bases and J by 4 bases, with 12 bases between. Germline CDR1 MNHEY, CDR2 SVGAGI. The source of this sequence is a boy younger than 10 in good health and CMV-seronegative. The chain links TRBV6-5 to TRBJ1-1, with a tentative D call TRBD1 (5 bases). The sequencing sample was made of PBMCs. In DNA, the CDR3 is TGTGCCAGCAGTTACTCGACGGTGGGGGGCACTGAAGCTTTCTTT. Translating gives CASSYSTVGGTEAFF.